The sequence of this T cell receptor beta chain was determined in a study of vaccination effects on CD4 cells after COVID-19. In the case of this clone: Its antigen is not known.

Germline assignment: CDR1 MNHEY and CDR2 SVGAGI. The J segment lost 10 bases and the V segment lost 2 bases, leaving 9 bases of the junction unmatched. The CDR3 covers 16 residues. Isolation of CD4+ T cells took place after about nine days of culture. Each participant was administered two doses of either the BNT162b2 or the mRNA-1273 vaccine. Study-wide results and limits: Limitations: small convalescent group and missing early post-infection timepoints.

Produced via immunoSEQ multiplex PCR; TCRdb's table is partial and in-frame only. The data contain 50,000 to 60,000 clones, less than 80% of them seen just once; the ten biggest clones take up approximately 4.5%. The specimen was CD4+ T cells from PBMCs cultured without peptide, collected after COVID-19 vaccination. The chain combines TRBV6-5 with TRBJ1-6; 9 nucleotides align to TRBD1. The clonotype was recovered from a human donor who received a COVID-19 vaccine. For the CDR3, the DNA is TGTGCCAGCAGTTACGACCGGGACAGGGTCACATCACCCCTCCACTTT. This codes for CASSYDRDRVTSPLHF.